The rows below give T cell receptor beta chains drawn from one sample of a study of cytomegalovirus exposure and HLA in healthy donors. Assay: immunoSEQ multiplex PCR; the TCRdb copy retains only in-frame clones and omits some. The sample yields roughly 35,000 clones, around half seen once. Sequenced material: PBMCs. Every receptor here comes from a woman aged 40 to 50 in good health and CMV-seropositive. Both conserved end residues are part of each CDR3. A D gene is named only where the DNA matches it firmly. Clone size is not always given. Where it is, it says once, few, many or a class for expanded clones.

>TRBJ2-7|NA|TRBV7-8|TRBD2
TGTGCCAGCACCCCTCGATCGGCTAGCGGTTGGGGCGAGCAGTACTTC
CASTPRSASGWGEQYF
>TRBJ1-6|few|TRBV7-8|TRBD1
TGTGCCAGCAGCTTAGGGGGACAGGGGAGCTCCTATAATTCACCCCTCCACTTT
CASSLGGQGSSYNSPLHF
>TRBJ2-3|NA|TRBV11-1|NA
TGTGCCAGCAGCTTAGCCCGGGTCGGGGATACGCAGTATTTT
CASSLARVGDTQYF
>TRBJ2-7|NA|TRBV10-2|TRBD1
TGCGCCAGCACCACAGGGGGTCTCTACGAGCAGTACTTC
CASTTGGLYEQYF
>TRBJ2-3|once|TRBV6-1|TRBD2
TGTGCCAGCAGTTCGACTAGCGGTAGCACAGATACGCAGTATTTT
CASSSTSGSTDTQYF
>TRBJ2-3|few|TRBV7-9|TRBD1
TGTGCCAGCAGCTTAGACAGGGGGTTGGATACGCAGTATTTT
CASSLDRGLDTQYF
>TRBJ1-1|NA|TRBV6-5|NA
TGTGCCAGCGGTCAGGCCGGGGGCACTGAAGCTTTCTTT
CASGQAGGTEAFF
>TRBJ2-5|NA|TRBV30|TRBD2
TGTGCCTGGGCCACTAGCGGACTCCAAGAGACCCAGTACTTC
CAWATSGLQETQYF
>TRBJ1-1|few|TRBV7-7|TRBD1
TGTGCCAGCAGCTCCGACAGGGACACTGAAGCTTTCTTT
CASSSDRDTEAFF
>TRBJ1-6|NA|TRBV6-1|NA
TGTGCCGTAAAGGGGCCATCCTATAATTCACCCCTCCACTTT
CAVKGPSYNSPLHF
>TRBJ2-7|NA|TRBV7-9|TRBD2
TGTGCCAGCAGCTCTATACTGGGGAGGGCCTACGAGCAGTACTTC
CASSSILGRAYEQYF
>TRBJ1-6|NA|TRBV4-3|NA
TGCGCCAGCAGCCAAGATCCCCCAGGGGAAGGCTCCTATAATTCACCCCTCCACTTT
CASSQDPPGEGSYNSPLHF
>TRBJ2-2|NA|TRBV2|TRBD2
TGTGCCAGCAGTGAAGCGGTCTGGCGGGGGGGCCGGTTTAGCGGGGAGCTGTTTTTT
CASSEAVWRGGRFSGELFF
>TRBJ2-7|few|TRBV27|TRBD1
TGTGCCAGCAGTAGACAGGGAAACTACGAGCAGTACTTC
CASSRQGNYEQYF
>TRBJ2-3|once|TRBV7-2|NA
TGTGCCAGCAGCTTTATGTTCGTAGATACGCAGTATTTT
CASSFMFVDTQYF
>TRBJ1-2|few|TRBV30|NA
TGTGCCTGGAGTGTTCTCTATGGCTACACCTTC
CAWSVLYGYTF
>TRBJ2-5|NA|TRBV9|NA
TGTGCCAGCAGCGTAGCGGCGGGGTACCAAGAGACCCAGTACTTC
CASSVAAGYQETQYF
>TRBJ2-5|NA|TRBV5-4|NA
TGTGCCAGCAGCCAGACTAGTGTCGAAGAGACCCAGTACTTC
CASSQTSVEETQYF
>TRBJ1-1|NA|TRBV6-5|NA
TGTGCCAGCAGACTCCAGGGTTTCACGGACACTGAAGCTTTCTTT
CASRLQGFTDTEAFF
>TRBJ1-2|once|TRBV19|NA
TGTGCCAGTAGTCCGGGACAAAACTATGGCTACACCTTC
CASSPGQNYGYTF
>TRBJ2-3|few|TRBV6-5|TRBD2
TGTGCCAGCAGTTTAGCGGGGCCTTACACAGATACGCAGTATTTT
CASSLAGPYTDTQYF
>TRBJ1-2|NA|TRBV7-3|NA
TGTGCCAGCAGCTTAACGGGGGGTGGCGATGGCTACACCTTC
CASSLTGGGDGYTF
>TRBJ2-5|NA|TRBV11-2|NA
TGTGCCAGCAGCTTAGGGACACGGAACCAAGAGACCCAGTACTTC
CASSLGTRNQETQYF
>TRBJ2-7|NA|TRBV19|NA
TGTGCCAGTAACCAGGGGGGTAGCTCCTACGAGCAGTACTTC
CASNQGGSSYEQYF
>TRBJ2-5|few|TRBV7-3|NA
TGTGCCAGCAGCTTGGGGGGCCAAGAGACCCAGTACTTC
CASSLGGQETQYF
>TRBJ1-2|NA|TRBV2|TRBD1
TGTGCCAGCAGCGGACAGGGTGGCTACACCTTC
CASSGQGGYTF
>TRBJ1-1|NA|TRBV5-4|NA
TGTGCCAGCAGCCCTCCGGGGTGGACTGAAGCTTTCTTT
CASSPPGWTEAFF
>TRBJ2-1|NA|TRBV5-4|NA
TGTGCCAGCAGCTTGGATCTAGCCACTTACAATGAGCAGTTCTTC
CASSLDLATYNEQFF
>TRBJ1-1|NA|TRBV28|NA
TGTGCCAGCAGTTTAGCCCTACAGGTGAGCACTGAAGCTTTCTTT
CASSLALQVSTEAFF
>TRBJ2-5|NA|TRBV6-5|NA
TGTGCCAGCAGTCGACAGGAGCAAGAGACCCAGTACTTC
CASSRQEQETQYF
>TRBJ1-1|NA|TRBV14|NA
TGTGCCAGCAGCCAGAACGCAGGGGTCATGAACACTGAAGCTTTCTTT
CASSQNAGVMNTEAFF
>TRBJ2-1|NA|TRBV6-1|TRBD1
TGTGCCAGCATCTTTGACGGGACAGGGGCAAATGAGCAGTTCTTC
CASIFDGTGANEQFF
>TRBJ2-1|NA|TRBV29-1|NA
TGCAGCGTTCCACGCGGGGTCTCCTACAATGAGCAGTTCTTC
CSVPRGVSYNEQFF
>TRBJ2-2|NA|TRBV5-1|TRBD1
TGCGCCAGCAGAGGGACAGGGGGCACCGGGGAGCTGTTTTTT
CASRGTGGTGELFF
>TRBJ1-1|few|TRBV5-4|TRBD1
TGTGCCAGCAGCTTGGGGGCGGGACAGGGGAACACTGAAGCTTTCTTT
CASSLGAGQGNTEAFF
>TRBJ2-7|few|TRBV5-1|NA
TGCGCCAGCAGCCTCCCTTCCTACGAGCAGTACTTC
CASSLPSYEQYF
>TRBJ2-2|NA|TRBV7-9|NA
TGTGCCAGCAGCCCACTCGGGACAACCACCGGGGAGCTGTTTTTT
CASSPLGTTTGELFF
>TRBJ2-1|NA|TRBV5-4|TRBD2
TGTGCCAGCAGCTCCGGGACTAGCGGGGGGGCGAACTACAATGAGCAGTTCTTC
CASSSGTSGGANYNEQFF
>TRBJ2-2|few|TRBV29-1|TRBD1
TGCAGCGTGGGGCAGGGGGCGAACACCGGGGAGCTGTTTTTT
CSVGQGANTGELFF
>TRBJ2-7|NA|TRBV7-9|TRBD1
TGTGCCAGCAGCTTTCCGGGACAGGGTATCTACGAGCAGTACTTC
CASSFPGQGIYEQYF
>TRBJ1-1|few|TRBV2|TRBD1
TGTGCCAGCCAGACAGGGGGCGCGTTGGGTCTGAACACTGAAGCTTTCTTT
CASQTGGALGLNTEAFF
>TRBJ2-1|once|TRBV5-6|NA
TGTGCCAGCAGCTTGGACCTAGCAGCCGAGCAGTTCTTC
CASSLDLAAEQFF
>TRBJ2-5|NA|TRBV11-2|TRBD2
TGTGCCAGCAGCTTAGTGGGGGGGCAAGAGACCCAGTACTTC
CASSLVGGQETQYF
>TRBJ2-7|NA|TRBV7-2|TRBD2
TGTGCCAGCAGCCTCGGACTAGCGGGGAACAACGAGCAGTACTTC
CASSLGLAGNNEQYF
>TRBJ1-1|NA|TRBV30|NA
TGTGCCTGGAGTGGCGATCTGAACACTGAAGCTTTCTTT
CAWSGDLNTEAFF
>TRBJ2-1|NA|TRBV2|TRBD1
TGTGCCAGCAAAACCCGGGACAGGGACTACAATGAGCAGTTCTTC
CASKTRDRDYNEQFF
>TRBJ2-7|NA|TRBV6-6|NA
TGTGCCAGCAGTTACTCGGGGCCAGACAGGAACTACGAGCAGTACTTC
CASSYSGPDRNYEQYF
>TRBJ2-1|NA|TRBV10-3|NA
TGTGCCATCAGTAACAGGGCCAATGAGCAGTTCTTC
CAISNRANEQFF
>TRBJ1-6|few|TRBV6-4|NA
TGTGCCAGCAGTGTCGACCAGGGAGGACTTTCACCCCTCCACTTT
CASSVDQGGLSPLHF
>TRBJ2-5|once|TRBV10-3|NA
TGTGCCATCAGTGAGTCTGACAGCCATGGGGAGACCCAGTACTTC
CAISESDSHGETQYF